This T cell receptor beta chain is drawn from a study of T cells in Graves' hyperthyroidism and ophthalmopathy. Study-level points and caveats: Ophthalmopathy was told apart from stable hyperthyroidism by a 13 V-J model. Most thyroid clonotypes that were expanded above 0.001 also turned up in blood.

Trimming removed 3 bases from V and 7 bases from J; junction bases left unmatched: 5. Germline loops: CDR1 SQVTM, CDR2 ANQGSEA. The length of the CDR3 is 14 residues. This clonotype was counted a few times. Its specificity is unknown. TCR beta CDR3 region amplification was performed from RNA transcripts. The HTBI primer set drove a first-round RT-PCR of the TCR CDR3. TCRdb called the multiplex PCR reads again in MiXCR, with one record for every CDR3 protein. The sample consists of 500,000 to 600,000 distinct CDR3 sequences, less than 20% of them appearing once. Pregnant or lactating patients were excluded, as were those with uncontrolled infection or other autoimmune disease. Clinicians diagnosed patients from clinical symptoms, serum thyroxine and TRAb, thyroid ultrasound and orbital computed tomography.

The J gene is TRBJ2-2, the V gene TRBV29-1; 10 nucleotides agree with TRBD2. The sequence was obtained from a man aged 35-49 years with Graves' ophthalmopathy. The specimen was blood. In nucleotides, the CDR3 is TGCAGCGTTGAGAAGCGGGAGGGCGTCGGGGAGCTGTTTTTT. It specifies CSVEKREGVGELFF.